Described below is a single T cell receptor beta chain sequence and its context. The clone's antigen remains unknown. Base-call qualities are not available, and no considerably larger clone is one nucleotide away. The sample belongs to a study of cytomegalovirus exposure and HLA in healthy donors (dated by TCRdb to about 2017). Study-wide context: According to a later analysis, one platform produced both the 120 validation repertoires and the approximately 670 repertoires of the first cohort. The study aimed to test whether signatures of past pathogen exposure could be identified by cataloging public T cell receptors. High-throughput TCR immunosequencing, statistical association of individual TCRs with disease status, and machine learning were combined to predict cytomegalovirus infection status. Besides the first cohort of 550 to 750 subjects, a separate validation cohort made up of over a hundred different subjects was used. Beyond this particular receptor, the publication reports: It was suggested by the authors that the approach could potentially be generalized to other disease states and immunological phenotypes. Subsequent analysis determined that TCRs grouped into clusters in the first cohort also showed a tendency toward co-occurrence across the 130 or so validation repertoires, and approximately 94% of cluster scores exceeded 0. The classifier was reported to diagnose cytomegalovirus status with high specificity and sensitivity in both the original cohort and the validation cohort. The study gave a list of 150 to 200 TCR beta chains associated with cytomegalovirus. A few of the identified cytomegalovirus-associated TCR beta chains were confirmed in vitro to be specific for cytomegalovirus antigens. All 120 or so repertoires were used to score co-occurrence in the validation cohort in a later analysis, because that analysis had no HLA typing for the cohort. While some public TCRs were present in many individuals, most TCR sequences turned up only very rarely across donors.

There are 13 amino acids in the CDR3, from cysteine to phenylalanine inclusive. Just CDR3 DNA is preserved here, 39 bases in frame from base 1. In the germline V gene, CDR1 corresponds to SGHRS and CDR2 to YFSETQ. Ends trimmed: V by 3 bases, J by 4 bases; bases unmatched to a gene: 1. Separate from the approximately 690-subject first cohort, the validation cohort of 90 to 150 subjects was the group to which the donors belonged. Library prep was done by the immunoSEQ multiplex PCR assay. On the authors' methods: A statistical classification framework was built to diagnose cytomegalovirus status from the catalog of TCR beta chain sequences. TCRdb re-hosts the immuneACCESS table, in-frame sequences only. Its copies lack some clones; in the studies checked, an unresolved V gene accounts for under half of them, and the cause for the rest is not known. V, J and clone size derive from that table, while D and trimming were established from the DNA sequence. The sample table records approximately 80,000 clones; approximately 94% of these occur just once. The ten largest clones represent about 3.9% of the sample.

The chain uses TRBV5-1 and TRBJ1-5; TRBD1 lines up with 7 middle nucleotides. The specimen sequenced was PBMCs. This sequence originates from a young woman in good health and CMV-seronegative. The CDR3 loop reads CASSWDSNQPQHF. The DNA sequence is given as TGCGCCAGCAGCTGGGACAGTAATCAGCCCCAGCATTTT.